This is a list of T cell receptor beta chains from one sample in a study of early T cells in non-severe SARS-CoV-2 infection. TCRdb re-called the 5' RACE reads through MiXCR, storing one row per CDR3 protein. The sample consists of tens of thousands of distinct CDR3 sequences, approximately 4.8% of them appearing once. The sequencing input was whole blood. The receptor source for this set is an adult who was a healthcare worker with PCR-confirmed SARS-CoV-2 infection or an uninfected control (not recorded which). The CDR3 runs from the conserved cysteine through the conserved F or W. A D gene is named only where the DNA matches it firmly. Size tells how often a clone was seen (once, few, many) or the class of an expanded clone, and some rows leave it out.

TGTGCCAGCAGCCCGGGACAGGGGGGGGCCTACGAGCAGTACTTC	CASSPGQGGAYEQYF	TRBD1	.	TRBJ2-7	TRBV11-2	15
TGTGCCAGCCCTTGGCTTACGGGACGCAACACCGGGGAGCTGTTTTTT	CASPWLTGRNTGELFF	.	few	TRBJ2-2	TRBV7-9	16
TGTGCCAGCAGCCCGCGCGGGGGACTAGCGGGGGAGAGATATGAGCAGTTCTTC	CASSPRGGLAGERYEQFF	TRBD2	.	TRBJ2-1	TRBV11-2	18
TGCAGCGTTGAACGGGACAGGAACACTGAAGCTTTCTTT	CSVERDRNTEAFF	TRBD1	many	TRBJ1-1	TRBV29-1	13
TGCGCCAGCAGCGTGTTCACTAGCGGGAGTGTCTCCGGGGAGCTGTTTTTT	CASSVFTSGSVSGELFF	TRBD2	many	TRBJ2-2	TRBV5-1	17
TGTGCCAGCAGTTTACAGAACACCGGGGAGCTGTTTTTT	CASSLQNTGELFF	.	many	TRBJ2-2	TRBV12-3/TRBV12-4	13
TGTGCCAGCAGTGAAACTAGCGTGGTGGATGAGCAGTTCTTC	CASSETSVVDEQFF	TRBD2	many	TRBJ2-1	TRBV2	14
TGCGCCAGCAGCTTGGCGGCCGGGTCGGCGGCCTACAATGAGCAGTTCTTC	CASSLAAGSAAYNEQFF	.	.	TRBJ2-1	TRBV5-1	17
TGTGCCAGCAGCTTCGGGAAGAACACAGATACGCAGTATTTT	CASSFGKNTDTQYF	.	.	TRBJ2-3	TRBV7-2	14
TGTGCCATCAGTGGGGGCGGTGGGAATAAGGTAAACAATGAGCTGTTCTTC	CAISGGGGNKVNNELFF	.	.	TRBJ2-1	TRBV10-3	17
TGTGCCAGCACAGGCTCCCAGAACACCGGGGAGCTGTTTTTT	CASTGSQNTGELFF	.	few	TRBJ2-2	TRBV14	14
TGTGCCAGTAGTACTACAGGGTTGGGGGGACGGGAGGATGAGCAGTTCTTC	CASSTTGLGGREDEQFF	.	.	TRBJ2-1	TRBV19	17
TGTGCCAGCAGTGATTGGGGGGCTGGGACTGAAGCTTTCTTT	CASSDWGAGTEAFF	.	many	TRBJ1-1	TRBV6-1	14
TGCGCCAGCAGCAAGGACAGGGATTCCTCTGAAGCTTTCTTT	CASSKDRDSSEAFF	TRBD1	.	TRBJ1-1	TRBV5-1	14
TGTGCCAGCAGCTTAGGACAGGGGAACACCGGGGAGCTGTTTTTT	CASSLGQGNTGELFF	TRBD1	.	TRBJ2-2	TRBV11-3	15
TGTGCCAGCAGCTTAGAATGGGGCACTGAAGCTTTCTTT	CASSLEWGTEAFF	.	many	TRBJ1-1	TRBV7-2	13
TGTGCCAGCAGCTTCAGGACAGGGAGCTCCTACGAGCAGTACTTC	CASSFRTGSSYEQYF	TRBD1	many	TRBJ2-7	TRBV7-8	15
TGCAGTGCTAGAGCCGGAGGAACTCCCAATGAGCAGTTCTTC	CSARAGGTPNEQFF	.	many	TRBJ2-1	TRBV20-1	14
TGCGCCAGCAGCCAAGATCATAGTCAGCCCCAGCATTTT	CASSQDHSQPQHF	.	many	TRBJ1-5	TRBV4-3	13
TGCAGTGCTAGTCCTAGCTGGAGCACAGATACGCAGTATTTT	CSASPSWSTDTQYF	.	many	TRBJ2-3	TRBV20-1	14
TGTGCCACCAGTGATCCAGGGGGGACTAGCAGCAATGAGCAGTTCTTC	CATSDPGGTSSNEQFF	TRBD2	.	TRBJ2-1	TRBV24-1	16
TGTGCCAGCTCACTGGACGACAAACAGCCCCAGCATTTT	CASSLDDKQPQHF	.	few	TRBJ1-5	TRBV18	13
TGTGCCAGCAGTTTAGAGGCGGGACTAGCGTTTTTCTTC	CASSLEAGLAFFF	TRBD2	medium-sized	TRBJ2-1	TRBV28	13
TGTGCCAGCAGTACCCGCCCGGGGCCCACGGAGACCCAGTACTTC	CASSTRPGPTETQYF	.	many	TRBJ2-5	TRBV12-3/TRBV12-4	15
TGTGCCAGCAGTTTAGCGCGGGCGAGCACCGGGGAGCTGTTTTTT	CASSLARASTGELFF	.	few	TRBJ2-2	TRBV12-3/TRBV12-4	15
TGCAGTGCTAGAGGACCCAAAGGGGCCGGGGAGCTGTTTTTT	CSARGPKGAGELFF	.	many	TRBJ2-2	TRBV20-1	14
TGTGCCAGCTCCCCGGGGCGACTAGCGAGAGTGGAGCAGTTCTTC	CASSPGRLARVEQFF	TRBD2	.	TRBJ2-1	TRBV28	15
TGCGCCAGCAGCTCCACCAAGGGCGACAGGGGGCGAAAACATACAGATACGCAGTATTTT	CASSSTKGDRGRKHTDTQYF	TRBD1	few	TRBJ2-3	TRBV5-1	20
TGTGCCTGGACCCCCGGGACTCAGATCAATGAGCAGTTCTTC	CAWTPGTQINEQFF	.	.	TRBJ2-1	TRBV30	14